A single sample gave rise to the 10 T cell receptor beta chains below, sequenced in a study of identical twins. TCRdb independently ran MiXCR on the 5' RACE reads; one entry per CDR3 protein. The sample shows 300,000 to 400,000 distinct CDR3 sequences, over 9% of them seen only once. The sample also formed part of further work on yellow fever vaccine responses in identical twins.

Specimen: CD8+ T cells sorted from blood. The receptors derive from a woman younger than 35 in good health.

This clonotype has only a few counts. This chain joins TRBV12-3 or TRBV12-4 and TRBJ2-5; TRBD2 aligns across 9 bases. V lost 6 bases, J lost 4 bases, and 12 bases stayed unmatched. The CDR3 contains 16 residues. CDR3 coding DNA: TGTGCCAGCAGCTGGGGTGGCGGGGGGGCCCTAGAGACCCAGTACTTC. Encoded protein: CASSWGGGGALETQYF.

This clonotype was observed a few times. The chain employs TRBV5-6 and TRBJ2-5, with 9 bases that match TRBD2. V lost 1 base to trimming and J lost 4 bases; unmatched junction nucleotides: 5. Germline assignment: CDR1 SGHDT and CDR2 YYEEEE. The CDR3 contains 15 residues. The CDR3 DNA reads as TGTGCCAGCAGCTTGCCTAGCGGGGAAGGAGAGACCCAGTACTTC. This sequence encodes CASSLPSGEGETQYF.

This clonotype turned up a few times. The chain recombines TRBV12-3 or TRBV12-4 with TRBJ1-2; D call uncertain. This CDR3 contains 13 residues. Trimming pared 2 bases from V and 3 bases from J, leaving 7 bases between. Here the CDR3 reads CASSLYTHYGYTF. The CDR3 nucleotides read TGTGCCAGCAGTTTATACACCCACTATGGCTACACCTTC.

The gene calls are TRBV3-1 and TRBJ2-7; TRBD2 matches at 7 bases. The CDR3 has 15 residues. V lost 1 base to trimming and J lost 2 bases; unmatched junction nucleotides: 5. CDR1 LGHDT and CDR2 YNNKEL come from the germline V gene (reference sequence). CDR3 region: CASSQGAGVAYEQYF. Here the CDR3 DNA reads TGTGCCAGCAGCCAAGGGGCGGGAGTCGCCTACGAGCAGTACTTC.

Ten or more counts support this clonotype. The chain joins TRBV5-5 to TRBJ2-1, with 10 bases fitting TRBD1. The CDR3 spans 14 residues. V was clipped by 6 bases and J by 9 bases; unmatched bases: 9. CDR1 and CDR2 from the germline V gene are SGHKS and YYEKEE (reference sequence). The CDR3 protein is CASTSWDRGTEQFF. The CDR3 DNA reads TGTGCCAGCACCTCGTGGGACAGGGGTACTGAGCAGTTCTTC.

The chain recombines TRBV10-3 with TRBJ2-5; D may be TRBD2 (5 bases). The CDR3 is 16 amino acids. The V end lost 0 bases, the J end lost 4 bases, and 15 bases lay between the germline ends. Germline V gene lookup returns CDR1 ENHRY and CDR2 SYGVKD. The DNA for the CDR3 is TGTGCCATCAGTGAGTCGGAAGGACTTTCCGGAGAGACCCAGTACTTC. Its translation: CAISESEGLSGETQYF.

This chain uses TRBV12-3 or TRBV12-4 with TRBJ2-5; a weak D match, TRBD2 (5 bases). The V end lost 5 bases, the J end lost 7 bases, and 14 bases lay between the germline ends. The CDR3 contains 13 residues. CDR3 coding DNA: TGTGCCAGCAGTGGAGGCAACTCGGGGACCCAGTACTTC. This sequence encodes CASSGGNSGTQYF.

This clonotype was seen repeatedly, ten times or more. The genes are TRBV12-3 or TRBV12-4 and TRBJ1-1; TRBD1 matches at 7 bases. Unmatched junction bases numbered 14, after V lost 1 base and J lost 12 bases. The length of the CDR3 is 15 residues. CDR3: CASSLGGEGAMVTFF. In DNA form, the CDR3 reads TGTGCCAGCAGTTTAGGGGGCGAGGGGGCGATGGTAACTTTCTTT.

This clonotype turned up a few times. CDR3 protein: CASRGTSGEYNEQFF. The CDR3 nucleotides read TGTGCCAGCAGAGGGACTAGCGGGGAGTACAATGAGCAGTTCTTC. The genes are TRBV2 and TRBJ2-1; TRBD2 matches at 13 bases. The J segment lost 4 bases and the V segment lost 6 bases, leaving 3 bases of the junction unmatched. The CDR3 covers 15 residues. The germline CDR1 and CDR2 sequences are SNHLY and FYNNEI.

V is TRBV5-6 and J is TRBJ2-7; the match to TRBD1 covers 7 bases. In germline, CDR1 is SGHDT, CDR2 YYEEEE. The CDR3 runs to 12 residues. Trimming cost V 3 bases and J 5 bases; bases outside gene matches: 2. In nucleotides, the CDR3 is TGTGCCAGCAGCTCCGACAGGGACGAGCAGTACGTC. Protein product: CASSSDRDEQYV.